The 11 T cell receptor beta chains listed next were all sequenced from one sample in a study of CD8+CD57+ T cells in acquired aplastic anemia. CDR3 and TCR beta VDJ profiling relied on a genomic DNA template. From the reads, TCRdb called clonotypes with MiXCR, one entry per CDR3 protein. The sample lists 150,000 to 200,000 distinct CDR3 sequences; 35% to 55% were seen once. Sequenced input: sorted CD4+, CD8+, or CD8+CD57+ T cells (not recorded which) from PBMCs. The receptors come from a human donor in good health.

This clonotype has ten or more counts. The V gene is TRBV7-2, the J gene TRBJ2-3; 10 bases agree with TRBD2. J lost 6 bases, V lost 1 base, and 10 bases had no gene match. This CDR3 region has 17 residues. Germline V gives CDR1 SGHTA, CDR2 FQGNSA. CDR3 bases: TGTGCCAGCAGCTTAGGGTGGACTAGCGGAGCCCGGGATACGCAGTATTTT. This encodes CASSLGWTSGARDTQYF.

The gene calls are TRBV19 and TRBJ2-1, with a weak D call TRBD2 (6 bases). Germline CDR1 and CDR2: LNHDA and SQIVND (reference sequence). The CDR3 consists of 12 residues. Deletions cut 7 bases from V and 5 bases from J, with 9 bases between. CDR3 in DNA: TGTGCCAGTACCGGGGGTCACAATGAGCAGTTCTTC. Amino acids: CASTGGHNEQFF.

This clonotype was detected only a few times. CDR3 in DNA: TGTGCCAGCCGGGGGTTCGCGAACACCGGGGAGCTGTTTTTT. Its translation is CASRGFANTGELFF. This chain links TRBV7-9 with TRBJ2-2; D is possibly TRBD2 (6 bases). Germline assignment: CDR1 SEHNR and CDR2 FQNEAQ (reference sequence). This CDR3 region has 14 residues. V lost 8 bases, J lost 0 bases, and 10 bases lay in between.

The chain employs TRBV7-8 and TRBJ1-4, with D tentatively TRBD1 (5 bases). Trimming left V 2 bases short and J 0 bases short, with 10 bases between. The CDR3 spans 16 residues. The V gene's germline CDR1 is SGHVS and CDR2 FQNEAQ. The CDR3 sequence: CASSLKWGATNEKLFF. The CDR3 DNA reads TGTGCCAGCAGCTTAAAATGGGGCGCAACTAATGAAAAACTGTTTTTT.

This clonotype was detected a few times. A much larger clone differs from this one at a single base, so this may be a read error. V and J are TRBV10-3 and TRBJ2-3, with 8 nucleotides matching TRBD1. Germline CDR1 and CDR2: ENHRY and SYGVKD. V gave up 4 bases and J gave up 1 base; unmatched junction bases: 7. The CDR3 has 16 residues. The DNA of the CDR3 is TGTGCCATCAGTGGGTCCTCGACAGGGGGCACAGATACGCAGTATTTT. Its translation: CAISGSSTGGTDTQYF.

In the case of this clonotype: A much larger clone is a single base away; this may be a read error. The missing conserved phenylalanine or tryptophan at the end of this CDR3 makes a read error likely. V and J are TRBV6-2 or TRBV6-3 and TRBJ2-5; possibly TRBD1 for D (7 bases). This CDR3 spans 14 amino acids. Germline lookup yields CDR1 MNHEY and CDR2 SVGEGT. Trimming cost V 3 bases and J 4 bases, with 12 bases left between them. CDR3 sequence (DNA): TGTGCCAGCAGTTATGTCAGGGGGGCAGAGACCCAGTACTCC. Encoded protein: CASSYVRGAETQYS.

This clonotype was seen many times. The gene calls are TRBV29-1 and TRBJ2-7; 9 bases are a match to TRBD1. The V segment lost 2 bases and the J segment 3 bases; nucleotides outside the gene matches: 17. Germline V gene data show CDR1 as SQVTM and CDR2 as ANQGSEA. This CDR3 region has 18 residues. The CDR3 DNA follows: TGCAGCGTTGAACTAGCCCCGGGACAGGGCCTCCCCAGCTACGAGCAGTACTTC. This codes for CSVELAPGQGLPSYEQYF.

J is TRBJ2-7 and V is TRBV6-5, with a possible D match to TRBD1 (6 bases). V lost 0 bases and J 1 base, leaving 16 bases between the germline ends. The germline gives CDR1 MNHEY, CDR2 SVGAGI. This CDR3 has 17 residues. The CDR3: CASSYSTGPTLSYEQYF. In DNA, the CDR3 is TGTGCCAGCAGTTACTCGACAGGACCCACCCTATCCTACGAGCAGTACTTC.

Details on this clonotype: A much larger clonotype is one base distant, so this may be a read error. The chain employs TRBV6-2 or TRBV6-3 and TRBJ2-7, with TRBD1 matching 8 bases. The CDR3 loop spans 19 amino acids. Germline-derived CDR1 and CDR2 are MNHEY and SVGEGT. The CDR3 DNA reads TGTGCCAGCAGTTACCTCATGGACAGGGCAGTCCTCAGGGTCTACAAGCAGTACTTC. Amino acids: CASSYLMDRAVLRVYKQYF.

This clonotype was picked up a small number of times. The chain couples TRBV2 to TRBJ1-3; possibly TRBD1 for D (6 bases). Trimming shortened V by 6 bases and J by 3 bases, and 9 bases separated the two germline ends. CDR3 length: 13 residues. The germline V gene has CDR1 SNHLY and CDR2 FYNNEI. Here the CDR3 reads CASSGDIGNTIYF. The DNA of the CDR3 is TGTGCCAGCAGCGGGGACATTGGAAACACCATATATTTT. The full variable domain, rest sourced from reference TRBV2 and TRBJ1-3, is EPEVTQTPSHQVTQMGQEVILRCVPISNHLYFYWYRQILGQKVEFLVSFYNNEISEKSEIFDDQFSVERPDGSNFTLKIRSTKLEDSAMYFCASSGDIGNTIYFGEGSWLTVV.

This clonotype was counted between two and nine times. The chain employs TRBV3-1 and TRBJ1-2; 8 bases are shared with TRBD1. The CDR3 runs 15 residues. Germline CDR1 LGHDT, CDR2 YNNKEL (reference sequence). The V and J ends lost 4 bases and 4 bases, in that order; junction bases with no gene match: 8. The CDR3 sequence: CASSPLDRVGYGYTF. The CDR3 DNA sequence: TGTGCCAGCAGCCCCCTGGACAGGGTCGGCTATGGCTACACCTTC.